The 19 T cell receptor beta chains reported below all come from one sample, sequenced in a study of shared clonotypes between healthy human individuals. Sequenced by immunoSEQ multiplex PCR; TCRdb stores in-frame clones only, minus some. The profile covers under 2,500,000 clones, with approximately 96% appearing a single time and approximately 0.13% taken by the ten largest. The sequencing input was naive CD4+ T cells sorted from blood. Subset denoted: CD45RA+ positively selected. These receptors were taken from a man younger than 30 in good health.

Points on this clone: Sequence at one end of the junction differs from germline and may be a read error. J is TRBJ1-6 and V is TRBV25-1; the match to TRBD1 covers 8 bases. There are 15 residues in the CDR3. Germline V gene data show CDR1 as MGHDK and CDR2 as SYGVNS. CDR3: CAGSAQGVKRAPLHF. In nucleotides, the CDR3 is TGTGCCGGCAGTGCACAGGGGGTCAAAAGGGCACCCCTCCACTTT.

As to this clone: The sample has other DNA sequences that encode this CDR3 too. The V and J genes are TRBV6-5 and TRBJ1-3; no clear D gene. V lost 0 bases, J lost 0 bases, and 3 bases lay in between. Germline V lookup: CDR1 MNHEY, CDR2 SVGAGI. The CDR3 loop spans 14 amino acids. CDR3 coding DNA: TGTGCCAGCAGTTACTCCAACTCTGGAAACACCATATATTTT. It encodes CASSYSNSGNTIYF.

In this sample, this clone turned up once. The J gene is TRBJ2-3, the V gene TRBV11-2, with a weak D call TRBD2 (7 bases). The CDR3 covers 16 residues. Looked up from germline, CDR1 is SGHAT and CDR2 is FQNNGV. The V gene lost 6 bases and the J gene lost 4 bases, with 20 bases spanning the gap. The CDR3 DNA follows: TGTGCCAGCAGTTCTACACGGGGGGCATTTCCAGATACGCAGTATTTT. Translating gives CASSSTRGAFPDTQYF.

The gene calls are TRBV11-2 and TRBJ1-1, with a tentative D call TRBD1 (5 bases). Trimming took 5 bases from V and 0 from J, leaving 22 bases between them. CDR1 and CDR2 from the germline V gene are SGHAT and FQNNGV. The length of the CDR3 is 18 residues. For the CDR3, the DNA is TGTGCCAGCAGCACAAAGCAGACAGCTCCTATAATGAACACTGAAGCTTTCTTT. As protein: CASSTKQTAPIMNTEAFF.

This clone has just a few counts. This chain connects TRBV29-1 to TRBJ2-7, with D possibly being TRBD1 (5 bases). Germline CDR1 is SQVTM and CDR2 is ANQGSEA. This CDR3 has 13 residues. The germline V and J ends were trimmed by 2 bases and 2 bases, with 10 bases remaining between them. The CDR3 region is CSVERAGTYEQYF. As DNA, the CDR3 is TGCAGCGTTGAAAGGGCAGGGACCTACGAGCAGTACTTC.

V usage is TRBV2 and J usage is TRBJ2-7, with D possibly being TRBD1 or TRBD2 (6 bases each). From germline, CDR1 is SNHLY and CDR2 FYNNEI. V was trimmed by 1 base and J by 4 bases, leaving 11 bases between them. The CDR3 spans 14 residues. The CDR3 DNA reads TGTGCCAGCAGTGAAGAGGGGGGATGGTACGAGCAGTACTTC. Translation: CASSEEGGWYEQYF.

This chain links TRBV4-1 with TRBJ1-1; TRBD1 aligns across 8 bases. The V and J ends lost 0 bases and 11 bases, in that order; junction bases with no gene match: 5. Germline CDR1 MGHRA, CDR2 YSYEKL. The length of the CDR3 is 13 residues. The CDR3 DNA sequence: TGCGCCAGCAGCCAAGATGGGACAGGCCTGGCTTTCTTT. Protein sequence: CASSQDGTGLAFF.

The gene calls are TRBV9 and TRBJ2-7, with D perhaps matching TRBD1 or TRBD2 (6 bases each). The length of the CDR3 is 15 residues. Germline V gives CDR1 SGDLS, CDR2 YYNGEE. Trimming stripped 0 bases from V and 4 bases from J, with 14 bases between. CDR3 sequence: CASSVEGGGSYEQYF. In DNA, the CDR3 is TGTGCCAGCAGCGTAGAAGGGGGAGGCAGTTACGAGCAGTACTTC.

J is TRBJ1-2 and V is TRBV5-1; D uncertain. V was clipped by 1 base and J by 8 bases, with 15 bases between them. This CDR3 spans 14 amino acids. Germline CDR1 and CDR2: SGHRS and YFSETQ. CDR3 sequence: CASSLSGDSGGYTF. The CDR3 DNA reads TGCGCCAGCAGCTTGTCTGGGGATTCGGGCGGCTACACCTTC.

In this sample, this clone turned up once. Other DNA sequences in the same sample also yield this CDR3. The chain uses TRBV4-1 and TRBJ1-5; D remains unclear. Germline V gene sequence: CDR1 MGHRA, CDR2 YSYEKL. The CDR3 is 14 residues long. The ends were cut back, 3 bases at V and 4 bases at J, with 10 bases in the middle. CDR3 in DNA: TGCGCCAGCAGCCAGGAGCGCGGGAATCAGCCCCAGCATTTT. It is translated as CASSQERGNQPQHF.

The chain joins TRBV5-8 to TRBJ2-2; D unclear. Germline V CDR1 and CDR2: SGHTS, YDEGEE. V gave up 0 bases and J gave up 0 bases, with 6 bases separating them. The CDR3 covers 15 residues. CDR3 DNA: TGTGCCAGCAGCTTGGTTCGGCCGAACACCGGGGAGCTGTTTTTT. It translates to CASSLVRPNTGELFF.

The CDR3 DNA reads as TGCGCCAGCCTCCACCAGGGTGGCTATAGCAATCAGCCCCAGCATTTT. Translated, it gives CASLHQGGYSNQPQHF. This rearrangement joins TRBV10-1 to TRBJ1-5; TRBD1 might be the D (5 bases). Germline V lookup: CDR1 WNHNN, CDR2 SYGVQD (reference sequence). CDR3 length equals 16 residues. Trimming stripped 8 bases from V and 0 bases from J, with 17 bases between.

This clone is a singleton in its sample. The genes are TRBV7-2 and TRBJ2-4; possible D gene TRBD2, 7 bases. V was cut by 6 bases and J by 9 bases, with 18 bases left in between. Germline CDR1 SGHTA, CDR2 FQGNSA. This CDR3 contains 14 residues. The CDR3 here is CASSPGTKGGIQYF. As DNA, the CDR3 is TGTGCCAGCAGTCCCGGGACTAAGGGGGGCATTCAGTACTTC.

The chain links TRBV5-4 to TRBJ1-6; D may be TRBD1 (6 bases). Trimming cost V 3 bases and J 3 bases, with 7 bases left between them. CDR1 and CDR2 (germline): SGHNT, YYREEE (reference sequence). This CDR3 is 14 amino acids long. The CDR3 DNA follows: TGTGCCAGCAGCTCGGACAGCTATAATTCACCCCTCCACTTT. This codes for CASSSDSYNSPLHF.

V gene TRBV5-1 combines with J gene TRBJ1-1; 7 bases align to TRBD1. J lost 0 bases, V lost 3 bases, and 5 bases had no gene match. CDR1 is SGHRS and CDR2 is YFSETQ in the germline V gene. This CDR3 contains 15 residues. Here the CDR3 reads CASSSSRGLNTEAFF. The CDR3 nucleotides read TGCGCCAGCAGCTCCTCGAGGGGGCTGAACACTGAAGCTTTCTTT.

This chain joins TRBV6-5 and TRBJ2-1; D is perhaps TRBD2 (5 bases). The CDR3 covers 15 residues. The ends were cut back, 5 bases at V and 9 bases at J, with 20 bases in the middle. Germline V gene sequence: CDR1 MNHEY, CDR2 SVGAGI. CDR3 sequence (DNA): TGTGCCAGCAGTACCCTACGGGGATGGGTCGGTGAGCAGTTCTTC. Residues: CASSTLRGWVGEQFF.

The V gene is TRBV30, the J gene TRBJ2-1, with D hard to call. The CDR3 totals 13 residues. Germline-derived CDR1 and CDR2 are GTSNPN and SVGIG (reference sequence). V lost 4 bases and J 2 bases, leaving 9 bases between the germline ends. CDR3 residues: CAWIQLTYNEQFF. CDR3 nucleotide sequence: TGTGCCTGGATACAGCTTACCTACAATGAGCAGTTCTTC.

J is TRBJ2-5 and V is TRBV4-3, with a weak D call TRBD1 (6 bases). Looked up from germline, CDR1 is LGHNA and CDR2 is YSLEER. Trimming took 0 bases from V and 1 from J, leaving 9 bases between them. The CDR3 length is 15 residues. CDR3 nucleotides: TGCGCCAGCAGCCAAGAAGTGGGGGCCCAAGAGACCCAGTACTTC. As protein: CASSQEVGAQETQYF.

The chain carries TRBV10-1 and TRBJ2-5; D is unresolved. Per germline, CDR1 WNHNN and CDR2 SYGVQD (reference sequence). The ends were cut back, 6 bases at V and 0 bases at J, with 11 bases in the middle. The CDR3 has 14 residues. Here the CDR3 DNA reads TGCGCCAGCAGCAGTACAGTCTACCAAGAGACCCAGTACTTC. Translating gives CASSSTVYQETQYF.